The 23 T cell receptor beta chains below all came from one sample that was sequenced in a study of T cells in Graves' hyperthyroidism and ophthalmopathy. RNA transcripts provided the source from which TCR beta CDR3 regions were amplified. A set of HTBI primers served as the primers for a first-round RT-PCR of the TCR CDR3. TCRdb reanalysed the multiplex PCR reads using MiXCR and keeps one entry per CDR3 protein. This table holds a few hundred thousand distinct CDR3 sequences, about 13% found once. The source material was blood. The receptors were sampled from a man aged 25-45 years with Graves' hyperthyroidism that later progressed to Graves' ophthalmopathy.

V and J are TRBV28 and TRBJ1-3, with a tentative D call TRBD1 (5 bases). V lost 6 bases and J 0 bases, leaving 12 bases between the germline ends. Germline CDR1 reads MDHEN; CDR2 reads SYDVKM. CDR3 size: 15 residues. The CDR3 protein is CASSAGTSSGNTIYF. CDR3 bases: TGTGCCAGCAGCGCCGGGACCAGCTCTGGAAACACCATATATTTT. The full variable domain, rest sourced from reference TRBV28 and TRBJ1-3, is DVKVTQSSRYLVKRTGEKVFLECVQDMDHENMFWYRQDPGLGLRLIYFSYDVKMKEKGDIPEGYSVSREKKERFSLILESASTNQTSMYLCASSAGTSSGNTIYFGEGSWLTVV.

This clonotype was counted a few times. The V gene is TRBV7-9, the J gene TRBJ2-7; 10 bases map to TRBD2. The V and J ends lost 0 bases and 4 bases, in that order; junction bases with no gene match: 6. Germline lookup yields CDR1 SEHNR and CDR2 FQNEAQ (reference sequence). The CDR3 loop spans 16 amino acids. The CDR3, as DNA: TGTGCCAGCAGCTTAGCGCGGAGCGGGGGGGCTTACGAGCAGTACTTC. This sequence encodes CASSLARSGGAYEQYF.

This clonotype was observed a few times. The CDR3 nucleotides read TGCAGTGCTAGAGATTCGGCGGGGGCCTCCTACAATGAGCAGTTCTTC. Translation: CSARDSAGASYNEQFF. The genes are TRBV20-1 and TRBJ2-1; D possibly corresponds to TRBD2 (7 bases). Trimming left V 0 bases short and J 0 bases short, with 12 bases between. Germline V gene lookup returns CDR1 DFQATT and CDR2 SNEGSKA (reference sequence). This CDR3 comprises 16 residues.

The chain uses TRBV7-9 and TRBJ2-5; possible D gene TRBD1, 6 bases. There are 16 residues in the CDR3. The V gene lost 2 bases and the J gene lost 4 bases, with 17 bases spanning the gap. In germline, CDR1 is SEHNR, CDR2 FQNEAQ (reference sequence). The CDR3 here is CASSLSRDTRLETQYF. The CDR3 DNA reads TGTGCCAGCAGCTTATCCCGGGACACCCGCCTAGAGACCCAGTACTTC.

This clonotype has ten or more counts. This sequence joins TRBV7-2 and TRBJ2-5; 9 positions match TRBD2. J was trimmed by 12 bases and V by 5 bases; bases with no gene match: 7. The CDR3 has 12 amino acids. The germline gives CDR1 SGHTA, CDR2 FQGNSA. The CDR3 DNA reads as TGTGCCAGCAGCCCCGGTGGCGGGGGGGAGTACTTC. Translated: CASSPGGGGEYF.

This clonotype was seen a handful of times. V is TRBV6-6 and J is TRBJ1-3; D unresolved. V lost 0 bases, J lost 3 bases, and 9 bases lay in between. The CDR3 is 15 residues long. Germline-derived CDR1 and CDR2 are MNHNY and SVGAGI (reference sequence). The CDR3 region is CASSYSGSLGNTIYF. The CDR3 DNA sequence: TGTGCCAGCAGTTACTCGGGCAGTCTTGGAAACACCATATATTTT.

This clonotype was seen at least ten times. The chain uses TRBV3-1 and TRBJ2-7, with D possibly matching TRBD2 (5 bases). CDR3 length equals 16 residues. Germline V gene lookup returns CDR1 LGHDT and CDR2 YNNKEL (reference sequence). Trimming left V 0 bases short and J 7 bases short, with 19 bases between. The CDR3 region is CASSQDRGSRRGEQYF. The CDR3 DNA reads TGTGCCAGCAGCCAAGACCGGGGATCTCGACGGGGAGAGCAGTACTTC.

The genes are TRBV13 and TRBJ2-7; TRBD2 is a possible D gene (5 bases). This CDR3 is built from 16 residues. CDR1 and CDR2 (germline): PRHDT, FYEKMQ (reference sequence). V dropped 6 bases and J dropped 3 bases, with 21 bases sitting between them. The CDR3 nucleotides are TGTGCCAGCAGTCGAAGTCTCAGGATGGGGAGCTACGAGCAGTACTTC. It is translated as CASSRSLRMGSYEQYF.

The chain recombines TRBV19 with TRBJ2-3, with a possible D match to TRBD1 (6 bases). The CDR3 length is 15 residues. Germline V lookup: CDR1 LNHDA, CDR2 SQIVND (reference sequence). V lost 5 bases and J lost 0, with 12 bases in between. CDR3 in amino acids: CASSPAGASTDTQYF. The CDR3 nucleotides read TGTGCCAGTAGTCCCGCAGGGGCTAGCACAGATACGCAGTATTTT.

This clonotype showed up many times. The chain combines TRBV7-2 with TRBJ2-7, with 7 nucleotides matching TRBD2. Germline V lookup: CDR1 SGHTA, CDR2 FQGNSA. This CDR3 contains 15 residues. V lost 6 bases, J lost 2 bases, and 10 bases stayed unmatched. CDR3: CASRGGSGLTYEQYF. DNA for the CDR3: TGTGCCAGCAGGGGGGGGAGCGGGTTGACCTACGAGCAGTACTTC. The variable domain in full, completed from reference TRBV7-2 and TRBJ2-7, reads GAGVSQSPSNKVTEKGKDVELRCDPISGHTALYWYRQSLGQGLEFLIYFQGNSAPDKSGLPSDRFSAERTGGSVSTLTIQRTQQEDSAVYLCASRGGSGLTYEQYFGPGTRLTVT.

This clonotype has ten or more counts. The V and J genes are TRBV5-5 and TRBJ2-1, with D uncertain. CDR1 SGHKS and CDR2 YYEKEE come from the germline V gene (reference sequence). The CDR3 length is 14 residues. With 0 bases removed from V and 6 bases from J, the gap between germline ends came to 10 bases. As DNA, the CDR3 is TGTGCCAGCAGCTTGGCCCCTCCTCCCAATGAGCAGTTCTTC. Encoded protein: CASSLAPPPNEQFF.

This clonotype was picked up many times. V gene TRBV28 combines with J gene TRBJ2-2; 7 bases map to TRBD2. V trimming: 3 bases; J trimming: 5 bases; junction bases outside the gene matches: 6. Germline V lookup: CDR1 MDHEN, CDR2 SYDVKM. The CDR3 sequence is 15 residues long. CDR3 sequence reads: CASSLGGSRTGELFF. The CDR3 bases are TGTGCCAGCAGTTTGGGGGGGAGCAGAACCGGGGAGCTGTTTTTT.

This chain links TRBV5-6 with TRBJ2-7; D may be TRBD1 (6 bases). The germline CDR1 and CDR2 sequences are SGHDT and YYEEEE. Trimming stripped 3 bases from V and 3 bases from J, with 16 bases between. The length of the CDR3 is 15 residues. The CDR3 sequence is CASSSPWTANYEQYF. CDR3 in DNA: TGTGCCAGCAGCTCGCCCTGGACAGCTAACTACGAGCAGTACTTC.

This clonotype has ten or more counts. The genes are TRBV18 and TRBJ2-5; 7 positions agree with TRBD1. The germline V gene has CDR1 KGHSH and CDR2 LQKENI. The CDR3 totals 15 residues. Unmatched junction bases numbered 3, after V lost 1 base and J lost 1 base. For the CDR3, the DNA is TGTGCCAGCTCACCACGGGGACAGTTCCAAGAGACCCAGTACTTC. It encodes CASSPRGQFQETQYF.

This chain joins TRBV6-1 and TRBJ1-5; 10 bases are a match to TRBD1. The length of the CDR3 is 17 residues. Losses at the gene ends were 7 bases for V and 6 bases for J; bases not matched to a gene: 15. CDR1 and CDR2 from the germline V gene are MNHNS and SASEGT. The CDR3 region is CASTKLPGTGAGQPQHF. Written as DNA, the CDR3 is TGTGCCAGCACCAAATTACCCGGGACAGGGGCTGGTCAGCCCCAGCATTTT.

This clonotype was picked up many times. The rearrangement joins TRBV2 to TRBJ1-5; D remains ambiguous. CDR3 length: 13 residues. Germline V gene lookup returns CDR1 SNHLY and CDR2 FYNNEI. V gave up 7 bases and J gave up 3 bases, with 10 bases separating them. CDR3 DNA sequence: TGTGCCAGCAAGGTGCACCCCAATCAGCCCCAGCATTTT. This encodes CASKVHPNQPQHF.

This clonotype occurred a few times. The chain links TRBV6-5 to TRBJ1-2; D call uncertain. The germline CDR1 and CDR2 sequences are MNHEY and SVGAGI. CDR3 length equals 16 residues. Trimming took 0 bases from V and 5 from J, leaving 16 bases between them. CDR3 coding DNA: TGTGCCAGCAGTTACTCGGCTCGACCGGACCGTTATGGCTACACCTTC. Translated, it gives CASSYSARPDRYGYTF.

The J gene is TRBJ2-7, the V gene TRBV28, with D tentatively TRBD1 or TRBD2 (5 bases each). V gave up 5 bases and J gave up 2 bases, with 13 bases separating them. Germline V gene data show CDR1 as MDHEN and CDR2 as SYDVKM. This CDR3 spans 14 amino acids. The CDR3 reads CASSPPGRPYEQYF. The CDR3 DNA reads TGTGCCAGCAGTCCCCCGGGACGGCCCTACGAGCAGTACTTC.

The table lists this clonotype with many counts. CDR3 DNA sequence: TGTGCTAGTGGTTTGGTACTGGACAGGGTGTCGGCTGAGCAGTTCTTC. This sequence encodes CASGLVLDRVSAEQFF. This chain joins TRBV12-5 and TRBJ2-1, with 8 bases identical to TRBD1. This CDR3 spans 16 amino acids. Germline V gene data show CDR1 as LGHNT and CDR2 as FRNRAP. V gave up 0 bases and J gave up 9 bases; unmatched junction bases: 10. The whole variable domain, filled in from reference TRBV12-5 and TRBJ2-1, reads DARVTQTPRHKVTEMGQEVTMRCQPILGHNTVFWYRQTMMQGLELLAYFRNRAPLDDSGMPKDRFSAEMPDATLATLKIQPSEPRDSAVYFCASGLVLDRVSAEQFFGPGTRLTVL.

This chain connects TRBV20-1 to TRBJ1-5; perhaps TRBD1 as D (6 bases). V gave up 3 bases and J gave up 2 bases, with 14 bases separating them. This CDR3 comprises 15 residues. CDR1 and CDR2 (germline): DFQATT, SNEGSKA (reference sequence). As DNA, the CDR3 is TGCAGTGCTAGTCTACAGGGCTGGCGCAATCAGCCCCAGCATTTT. It specifies CSASLQGWRNQPQHF.

In this sample, this clonotype turned up many times. The genes are TRBV3-1 and TRBJ1-1; no clear D gene. V lost 4 bases and J 2 bases, leaving 8 bases between the germline ends. This CDR3 contains 13 residues. Germline CDR1 reads LGHDT; CDR2 reads YNNKEL (reference sequence). Here the CDR3 DNA reads TGTGCCAGCAGCCGTCGGTTCAACACTGAAGCTTTCTTT. This encodes CASSRRFNTEAFF.

The table lists this clonotype with a few counts. This chain joins TRBV5-1 and TRBJ2-3; D call uncertain. Germline values: CDR1 SGHRS, CDR2 YFSETQ. Trimming removed 3 bases at V and 2 bases at J, with 4 bases between. The CDR3 sequence is 12 residues long. CDR3 protein: CASSYDTDTQYF. The CDR3 nucleotides are TGCGCCAGCAGCTATGACACAGATACGCAGTATTTT.

This clonotype has more than one count but fewer than ten. The rearrangement joins TRBV18 to TRBJ2-5, with TRBD2 matching 10 bases. In germline, CDR1 is KGHSH, CDR2 LQKENI. V lost 6 bases to trimming and J lost 2 bases; unmatched junction nucleotides: 6. The CDR3 loop spans 15 amino acids. The CDR3 nucleotides are TGTGCCAGCTCCCCCAGGACTAGCGGACAAGAGACCCAGTACTTC. Protein product: CASSPRTSGQETQYF. Filled out from reference TRBV18 and TRBJ2-5, the complete variable domain reads NAGVMQNPRHLVRRRGQEARLRCSPMKGHSHVYWYRQLPEEGLKFMVYLQKENIIDESGMPKERFSAEFPKEGPSILRIQQVVRGDSAAYFCASSPRTSGQETQYFGPGTRLLVL.